Listed below are T cell receptor beta chains from one sample, sequenced in a study of patients and donors after allogeneic stem cell transplantation. TCRdb analysed the RT-PCR reads with MiXCR anew, one entry per CDR3 protein. The sample lists approximately 140,000 distinct CDR3 sequences; 37% were seen once. Material: blood, either unsorted or a sorted T cell fraction (not recorded which). The receptor source for this set is a human donor who was either an allogeneic HSCT recipient or a stem cell or donor lymphocyte infusion donor (not recorded which). It is not recorded whose cells these are; they may come from a transplant donor. CDR3s include the opening cysteine and the closing phenylalanine or tryptophan. A D gene is named only where the DNA matches it firmly. Size tells how often a clone was seen (once, few, many) or the class of an expanded clone, and some rows leave it out.

V	D	size	J	CDR3	DNA
TRBV5-1	.	.	TRBJ1-6	CASSWGGRSPLHF	TGCGCCAGCAGCTGGGGCGGGCGATCACCCCTCCACTTT
TRBV6-5	.	many	TRBJ1-6	CASTAGARNSPLHF	TGTGCCAGCACCGCAGGGGCCAGGAATTCACCCCTCCACTTT
TRBV11-2	.	.	TRBJ2-1	CASSLGAGDDNEQFF	TGTGCCAGCAGCTTAGGCGCGGGTGACGACAATGAGCAGTTCTTC
TRBV20-1	.	.	TRBJ2-7	CSARVGGSSEQYF	TGCAGTGCCAGGGTGGGGGGCAGCTCGGAGCAGTACTTC
TRBV5-1	.	.	TRBJ2-7	CASSLGDYEQYF	TGTGCCAGCAGTCTGGGGGACTACGAGCAGTACTTC
TRBV6-6	.	few	TRBJ1-2	CASSYSPGHSKGGYTF	TGTGCCAGCAGTTACTCGCCGGGACACTCAAAAGGGGGTTACACCTTC
TRBV7-3	.	.	TRBJ1-5	CASTLNRVRKPQHF	TGTGCCAGCACCCTCAACAGGGTGAGGAAGCCCCAGCATTTT
TRBV29-1	.	.	TRBJ2-1	CSVAFVTGTVIPNEQFF	TGCAGCGTTGCCTTTGTTACCGGGACCGTAATCCCCAATGAGCAGTTCTTC
TRBV30	.	.	TRBJ1-1	CAWSWGQNTEAFF	TGTGCCTGGAGTTGGGGACAGAACACTGAAGCTTTCTTT
TRBV14	.	few	TRBJ1-6	CASSILDNSPLHF	TGTGCCAGCAGCATCCTGGATAACTCACCCCTCCACTTT
TRBV12-3/TRBV12-4	.	.	TRBJ1-6	CASSLVQGYNSPLHF	TGTGCCAGCAGTTTAGTTCAGGGGTATAATTCACCCCTCCACTTT
TRBV6-6	TRBD1	few	TRBJ1-5	CASNQGESNQPQHF	TGTGCCAGCAACCAGGGGGAGAGCAATCAGCCCCAGCATTTT
TRBV10-2	.	.	TRBJ1-6	CASSEGTESSYNSPLHF	TGCGCCAGCAGTGAGGGGACCGAAAGCTCCTATAATTCACCCCTCCACTTT
TRBV11-2	.	few	TRBJ1-4	CASSSGPRVELFF	TGTGCCAGCAGCTCGGGACCCAGAGTGGAACTGTTTTTT
TRBV18	TRBD2	.	TRBJ2-3	CASSPLSGGPTDTQYF	TGTGCCAGCTCACCACTTTCGGGGGGGCCGACTGATACGCAGTATTTT
TRBV7-2	.	.	TRBJ1-1	CASSLKWGTEAFF	TGTGCCAGCAGCTTAAAGTGGGGCACTGAAGCTTTCTTT
TRBV7-9	.	.	TRBJ2-5	CASISRSETQYF	TGTGCCAGCATCTCGAGATCGGAGACCCAGTACTTC
TRBV4-3	.	.	TRBJ2-7	CASSQGAANEQYF	TGCGCCAGCAGCCAAGGGGCAGCGAACGAGCAGTACTTC
TRBV5-1	TRBD1	few	TRBJ1-6	CASSSKGATNSPLHF	TGCGCCAGCAGCTCAAAGGGGGCCACCAATTCACCCCTCCACTTT
TRBV5-5	.	few	TRBJ1-6	CASSSYNSPLHF	TGTGCCAGCAGCTCCTATAATTCACCCCTCCACTTT
TRBV3-1	TRBD2	.	TRBJ2-5	CASSPSGVLQETQYF	TGTGCCAGCAGCCCAAGCGGGGTACTCCAAGAGACCCAGTACTTC
TRBV28	TRBD1	once	TRBJ2-5	CASSSGNRGRGETQYF	TGTGCCAGCAGTTCCGGAAACAGGGGGCGCGGAGAGACCCAGTACTTC
TRBV4-3	.	.	TRBJ1-6	CASSQARQYNSPLHF	TGCGCCAGCAGCCAAGCGCGGCAGTATAATTCACCCCTCCACTTT
TRBV25-1	.	few	TRBJ2-5	CASSELETQYF	TGTGCCAGCAGTGAATTAGAGACCCAGTACTTC
TRBV27	.	few	TRBJ1-5	CASSPGDSNQPQHF	TGTGCCAGCAGTCCAGGGGATAGCAATCAGCCCCAGCATTTT
TRBV6-5	.	.	TRBJ1-3	CASERGNTIYF	TGTGCCAGCGAGCGAGGAAACACCATATATTTT
TRBV7-2	.	.	TRBJ1-5	CASSFLGGRAQHF	TGTGCCAGCAGCTTTCTAGGGGGGAGAGCCCAGCATTTT
TRBV13	TRBD2	.	TRBJ2-3	CASSLVGLAATDTQYF	TGTGCCAGCAGCTTAGTGGGACTAGCGGCCACAGATACGCAGTATTTT
TRBV4-3	TRBD1	.	TRBJ2-2	CASSQERDRVSGELFF	TGCGCCAGCAGCCAAGAGCGGGACAGGGTCTCCGGGGAGCTGTTTTTT
TRBV6-4	.	many	TRBJ1-4	CASSGRCPFNNEKLFF	TGTGCCAGCAGTGGTCGTTGTCCTTTCAATAATGAAAAACTGTTTTTT
TRBV3-1	.	.	TRBJ1-2	CASSQDLPGGYTF	TGTGCCAGCAGCCAAGATCTGCCGGGGGGCTACACCTTC
TRBV27	.	.	TRBJ2-7	CASSPLRLGEQYF	TGTGCCAGCAGTCCCCTCAGACTCGGCGAGCAGTACTTC
TRBV4-1	TRBD1	.	TRBJ1-1	CASSQPRGMAEAFF	TGCGCCAGCAGCCAGCCCAGGGGGATGGCTGAAGCTTTCTTT
TRBV5-1	.	once	TRBJ1-6	CASSLFGNSPLHF	TGCGCCAGCAGCTTGTTCGGGAATTCACCCCTCCACTTT
TRBV12-3/TRBV12-4	TRBD1	.	TRBJ1-5	CASSLLGQGGFSQHF	TGTGCCAGCAGTTTACTGGGACAGGGGGGATTTTCCCAGCATTTT
TRBV12-3/TRBV12-4	.	few	TRBJ2-3	CASSFGRGPRYF	TGTGCCAGCAGTTTTGGGCGGGGGCCTAGGTATTTT
TRBV7-2	.	.	TRBJ1-2	CASSSDRSGNGYTF	TGTGCCAGCAGCTCAGACAGATCCGGGAATGGCTACACCTTC
TRBV3-1	.	.	TRBJ2-7	CASSHLTSLEQYF	TGTGCCAGCAGCCATTTGACAAGTCTCGAGCAGTACTTC
TRBV6-4	.	.	TRBJ1-6	CASSESLGSPLHF	TGTGCCAGCAGTGAAAGTCTCGGGTCACCCCTCCACTTT
TRBV28	.	.	TRBJ2-7	CASTAFEQYF	TGTGCCAGCACGGCGTTCGAGCAGTACTTC
TRBV29-1	.	.	TRBJ2-7	CSVEGANEQYF	TGCAGCGTTGAAGGGGCCAACGAGCAGTACTTC
TRBV14	.	.	TRBJ2-7	CASSRGSSPYEQYF	TGTGCCAGCAGCCGCGGCAGCAGCCCCTACGAGCAGTACTTC
TRBV20-1	TRBD1	many	TRBJ1-5	CSAGRPGQGERGNQPQHF	TGCAGTGCCGGTCGCCCGGGACAGGGGGAAAGAGGCAATCAGCCCCAGCATTTT
TRBV5-1	TRBD1	few	TRBJ1-2	CASSDSPPGTGPGYTF	TGCGCCAGCAGTGACTCCCCTCCGGGGACAGGGCCTGGCTACACCTTC
TRBV7-9	TRBD2	.	TRBJ2-3	CASSLGLAGVTDTQYF	TGTGCCAGCAGCTTGGGTCTAGCGGGGGTCACAGATACGCAGTATTTT
TRBV10-3	.	.	TRBJ1-2	CAISESTSGGLGYGYTF	TGTGCCATCAGTGAGTCGACTTCGGGGGGGCTCGGCTATGGCTACACCTTC
TRBV6-5	.	.	TRBJ1-1	CASSIQGNTEAFF	TGTGCCAGCAGTATACAGGGGAACACTGAAGCTTTCTTT
TRBV27	.	.	TRBJ1-4	CASRDPGGEKLFF	TGTGCCAGCCGAGATCCCGGGGGTGAAAAACTGTTTTTT
TRBV7-2	.	few	TRBJ1-2	CASTTGFYGYTF	TGTGCCAGCACCACAGGGTTCTATGGCTACACCTTC
TRBV28	TRBD1	.	TRBJ1-2	CASSYPGAGGAGYGYTF	TGTGCCAGCAGTTACCCCGGGGCAGGGGGCGCGGGCTATGGCTACACCTTC
TRBV10-3	.	.	TRBJ1-1	CAIRGLRNTEAFF	TGTGCCATCAGGGGACTGCGGAACACTGAAGCTTTCTTT
TRBV10-3	.	.	TRBJ1-6	CAIKGMGAGNTPLHF	TGTGCCATCAAAGGAATGGGGGCGGGAAATACACCCCTCCACTTT
TRBV28	TRBD1	many	TRBJ1-1	CASRRDRVVGEAFF	TGTGCCAGCCGCCGGGACAGGGTTGTGGGTGAAGCTTTCTTT